This T cell receptor (beta chain) was captured by sequencing in a study of PD-L1 blockade in urothelial cancer. Here immunoSEQ multiplex PCR was the method, and the copy in TCRdb shows in-frame clones only, minus some. Of tens of thousands of clones listed, around nine tenths are singletons. This sample's time point: peripheral blood 6 weeks after treatment start. The source is a woman aged 55-69 years with urothelial cancer. This specimen was PBMCs, taken around atezolizumab (anti-PD-L1) treatment.

CDR3 amino acids: CASSEGQGVYEQYF. In DNA form, the CDR3 reads TGCGCCAGCAGTGAGGGACAGGGGGTATACGAGCAGTACTTC. The chain uses TRBV5-1 and TRBJ2-7; 11 bases map to TRBD1. The CDR3 runs 14 residues. The germline V gene has CDR1 SGHRS and CDR2 YFSETQ. The V gene end was trimmed by 5 bases and the J gene end by 4 bases; junction bases not matched to a gene: 5.